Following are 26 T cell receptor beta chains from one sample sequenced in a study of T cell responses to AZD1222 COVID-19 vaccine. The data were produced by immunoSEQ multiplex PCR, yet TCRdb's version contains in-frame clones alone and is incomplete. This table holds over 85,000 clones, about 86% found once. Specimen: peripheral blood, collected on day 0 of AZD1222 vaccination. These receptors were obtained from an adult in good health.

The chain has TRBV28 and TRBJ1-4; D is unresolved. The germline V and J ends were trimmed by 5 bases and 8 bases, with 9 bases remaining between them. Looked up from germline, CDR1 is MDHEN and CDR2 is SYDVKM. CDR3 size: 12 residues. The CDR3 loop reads CASSPPGEKLFF. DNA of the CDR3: TGTGCCAGCAGTCCCCCGGGGGAAAAACTGTTTTTT.

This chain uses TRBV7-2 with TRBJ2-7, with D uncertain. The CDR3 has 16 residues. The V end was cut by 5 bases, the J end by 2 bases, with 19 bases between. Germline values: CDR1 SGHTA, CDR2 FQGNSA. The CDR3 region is CASSLDTAAVTYEQYF. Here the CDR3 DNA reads TGTGCCAGCAGCCTAGATACGGCAGCAGTAACCTACGAGCAGTACTTC.

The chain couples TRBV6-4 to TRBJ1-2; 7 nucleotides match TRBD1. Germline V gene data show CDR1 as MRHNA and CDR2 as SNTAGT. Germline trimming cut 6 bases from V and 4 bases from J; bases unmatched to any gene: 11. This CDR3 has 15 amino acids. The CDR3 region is CASRQQGKGIYGYTF. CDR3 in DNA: TGTGCCAGCAGGCAACAGGGGAAAGGGATCTATGGCTACACCTTC.

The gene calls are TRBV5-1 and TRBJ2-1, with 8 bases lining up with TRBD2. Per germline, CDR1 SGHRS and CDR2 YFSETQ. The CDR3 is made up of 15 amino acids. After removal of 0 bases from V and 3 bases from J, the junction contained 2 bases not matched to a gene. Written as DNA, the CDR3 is TGCGCCAGCAGCTTGGTAGCGGGGTTCTACAATGAGCAGTTCTTC. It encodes CASSLVAGFYNEQFF.

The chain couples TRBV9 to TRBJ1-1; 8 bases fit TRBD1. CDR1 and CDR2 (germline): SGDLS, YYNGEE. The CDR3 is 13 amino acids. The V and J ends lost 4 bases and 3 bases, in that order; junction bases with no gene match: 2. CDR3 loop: CASSSTGDTEAFF. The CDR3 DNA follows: TGTGCCAGCAGCTCGACAGGGGACACTGAAGCTTTCTTT.

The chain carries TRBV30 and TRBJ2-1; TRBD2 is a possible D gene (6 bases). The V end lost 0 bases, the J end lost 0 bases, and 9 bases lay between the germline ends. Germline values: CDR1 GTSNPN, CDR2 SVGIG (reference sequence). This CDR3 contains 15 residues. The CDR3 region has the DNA TGTGCCTGGAGTGTACCACTAGCCTCCTACAATGAGCAGTTCTTC. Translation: CAWSVPLASYNEQFF.

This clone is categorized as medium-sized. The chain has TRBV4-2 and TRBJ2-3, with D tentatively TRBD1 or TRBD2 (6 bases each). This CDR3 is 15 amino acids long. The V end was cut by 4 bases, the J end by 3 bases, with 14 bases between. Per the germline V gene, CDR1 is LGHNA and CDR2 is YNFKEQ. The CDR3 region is CASSRGAGGTDTQYF. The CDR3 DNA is TGTGCCAGCAGCCGGGGGGCGGGTGGGACAGATACGCAGTATTTT.

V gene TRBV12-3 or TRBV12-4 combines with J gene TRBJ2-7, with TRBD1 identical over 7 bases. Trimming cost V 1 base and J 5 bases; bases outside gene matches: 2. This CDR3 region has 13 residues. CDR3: CASSLDRGDEQYF. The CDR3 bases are TGTGCCAGCAGTTTAGACAGGGGCGACGAGCAGTACTTC.

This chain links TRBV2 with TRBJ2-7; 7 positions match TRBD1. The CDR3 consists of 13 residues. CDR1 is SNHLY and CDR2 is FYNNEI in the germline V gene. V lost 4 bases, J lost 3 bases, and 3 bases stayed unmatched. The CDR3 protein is CASSGPGGYEQYF. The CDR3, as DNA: TGTGCCAGCAGTGGGCCAGGGGGCTACGAGCAGTACTTC.

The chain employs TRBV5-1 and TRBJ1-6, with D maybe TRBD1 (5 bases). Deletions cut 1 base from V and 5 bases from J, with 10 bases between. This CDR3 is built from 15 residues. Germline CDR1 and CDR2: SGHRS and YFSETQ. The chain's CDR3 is CASSLRQPNNSPLHF. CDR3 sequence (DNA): TGCGCCAGCAGCTTGAGACAGCCGAATAATTCACCCCTCCACTTT.

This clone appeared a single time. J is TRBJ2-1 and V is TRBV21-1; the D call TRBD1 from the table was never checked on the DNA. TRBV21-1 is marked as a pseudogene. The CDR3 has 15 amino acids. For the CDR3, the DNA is TGTGCCAGCAGCAAAGGAATAGGGGACAATAATGAGCAGTTCTTC. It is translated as CASSKGIGDNNEQFF.

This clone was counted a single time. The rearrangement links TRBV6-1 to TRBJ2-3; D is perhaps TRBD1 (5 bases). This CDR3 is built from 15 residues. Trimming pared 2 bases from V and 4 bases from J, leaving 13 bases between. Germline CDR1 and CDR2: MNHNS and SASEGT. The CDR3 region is CASSETSGPSDTQYF. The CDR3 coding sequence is TGTGCCAGCAGTGAAACCTCAGGGCCCTCAGATACGCAGTATTTT.

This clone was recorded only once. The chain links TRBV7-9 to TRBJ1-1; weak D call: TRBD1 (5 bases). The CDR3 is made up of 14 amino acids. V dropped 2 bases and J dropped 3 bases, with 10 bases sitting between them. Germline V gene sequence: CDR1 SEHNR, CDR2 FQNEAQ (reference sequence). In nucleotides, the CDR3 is TGTGCCAGCAGCTTAAGTGGGGGGGACACTGAAGCTTTCTTT. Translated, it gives CASSLSGGDTEAFF.

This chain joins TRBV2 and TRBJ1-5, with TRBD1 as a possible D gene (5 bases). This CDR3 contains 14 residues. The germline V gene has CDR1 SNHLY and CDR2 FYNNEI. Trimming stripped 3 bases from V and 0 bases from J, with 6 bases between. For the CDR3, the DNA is TGTGCCAGCAGTGAGACAGTTAGCAATCAGCCCCAGCATTTT. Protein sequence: CASSETVSNQPQHF.

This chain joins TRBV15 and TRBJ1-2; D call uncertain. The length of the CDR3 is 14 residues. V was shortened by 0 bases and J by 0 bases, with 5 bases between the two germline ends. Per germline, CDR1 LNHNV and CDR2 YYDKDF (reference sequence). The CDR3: CATSRDKANYGYTF. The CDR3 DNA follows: TGTGCCACCAGCAGAGATAAGGCTAACTATGGCTACACCTTC. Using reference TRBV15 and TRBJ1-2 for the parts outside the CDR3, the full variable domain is DAMVIQNPRYQVTQFGKPVTLSCSQTLNHNVMYWYQQKSSQAPKLLFHYYDKDFNNEADTPDNFQSRRPNTSFCFLDIRSPGLGDTAMYLCATSRDKANYGYTFGSGTRLTVV.

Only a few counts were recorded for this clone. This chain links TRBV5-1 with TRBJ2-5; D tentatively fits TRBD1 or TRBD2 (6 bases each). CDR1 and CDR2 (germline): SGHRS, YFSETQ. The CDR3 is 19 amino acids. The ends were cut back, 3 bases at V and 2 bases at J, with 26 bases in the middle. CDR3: CASSWPDSYAAGHQETQYF. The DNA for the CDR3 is TGCGCCAGCAGCTGGCCGGACAGTTATGCAGCGGGCCATCAAGAGACCCAGTACTTC.

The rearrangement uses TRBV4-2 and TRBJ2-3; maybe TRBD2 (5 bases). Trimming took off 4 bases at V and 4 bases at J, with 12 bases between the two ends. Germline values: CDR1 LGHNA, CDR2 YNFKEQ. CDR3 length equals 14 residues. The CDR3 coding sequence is TGTGCCAGCAGCCGTCGCGCGGGTTCAGATACGCAGTATTTT. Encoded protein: CASSRRAGSDTQYF.

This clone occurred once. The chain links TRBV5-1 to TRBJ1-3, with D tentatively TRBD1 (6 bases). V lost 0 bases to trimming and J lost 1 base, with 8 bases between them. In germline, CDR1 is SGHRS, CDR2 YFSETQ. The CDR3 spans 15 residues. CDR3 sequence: CASSLDRASGNTIYF. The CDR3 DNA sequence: TGCGCCAGCAGCTTGGACAGGGCGTCTGGAAACACCATATATTTT.

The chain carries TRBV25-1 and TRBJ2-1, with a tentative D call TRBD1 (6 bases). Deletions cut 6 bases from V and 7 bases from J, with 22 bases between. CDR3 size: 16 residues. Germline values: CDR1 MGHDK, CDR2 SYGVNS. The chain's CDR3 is CASSIVQGRGRNEQFF. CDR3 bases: TGTGCCAGCAGCATTGTACAGGGAAGGGGCCGGAATGAGCAGTTCTTC.

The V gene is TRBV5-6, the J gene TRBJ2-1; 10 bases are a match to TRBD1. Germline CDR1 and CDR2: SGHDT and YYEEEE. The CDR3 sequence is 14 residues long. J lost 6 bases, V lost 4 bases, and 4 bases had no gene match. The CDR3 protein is CASSPRDRGNEQFF. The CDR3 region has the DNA TGTGCCAGCAGCCCGAGGGACAGGGGCAATGAGCAGTTCTTC.

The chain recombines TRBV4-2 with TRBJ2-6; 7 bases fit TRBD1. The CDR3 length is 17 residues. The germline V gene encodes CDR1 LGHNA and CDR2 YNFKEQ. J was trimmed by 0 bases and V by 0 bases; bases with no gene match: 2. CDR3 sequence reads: CASSQDRDSSGANVLTF. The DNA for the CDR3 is TGTGCCAGCAGCCAAGATCGGGACAGCTCTGGGGCCAACGTCCTGACTTTC.

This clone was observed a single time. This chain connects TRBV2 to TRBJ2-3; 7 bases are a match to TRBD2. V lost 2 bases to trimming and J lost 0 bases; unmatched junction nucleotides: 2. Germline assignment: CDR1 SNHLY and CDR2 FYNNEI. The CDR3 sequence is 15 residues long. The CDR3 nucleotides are TGTGCCAGCAGTGAACTAGCGGCAAGCACAGATACGCAGTATTTT. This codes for CASSELAASTDTQYF.

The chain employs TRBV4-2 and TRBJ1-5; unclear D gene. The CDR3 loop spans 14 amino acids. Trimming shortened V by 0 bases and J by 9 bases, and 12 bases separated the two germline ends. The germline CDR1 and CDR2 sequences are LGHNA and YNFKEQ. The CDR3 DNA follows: TGTGCCAGCAGCCAAGAACGCGGGATGAGGCCCCAGCATTTT. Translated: CASSQERGMRPQHF.

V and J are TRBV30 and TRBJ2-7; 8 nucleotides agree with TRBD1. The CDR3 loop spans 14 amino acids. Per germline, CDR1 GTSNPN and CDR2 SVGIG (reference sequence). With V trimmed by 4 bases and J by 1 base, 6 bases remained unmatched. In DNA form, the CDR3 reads TGTGCCTGGACCTATGGACAGGGTTCCTACGAGCAGTACTTC. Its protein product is CAWTYGQGSYEQYF.

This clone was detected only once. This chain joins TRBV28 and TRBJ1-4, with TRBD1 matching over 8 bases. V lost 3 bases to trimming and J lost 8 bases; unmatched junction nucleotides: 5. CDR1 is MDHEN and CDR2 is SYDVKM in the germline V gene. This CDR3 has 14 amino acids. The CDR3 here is CASSLQGAREKLFF. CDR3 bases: TGTGCCAGCAGTTTGCAGGGGGCACGGGAAAAACTGTTTTTT.

Here the CDR3 reads CASSPQRTGGTDTQYF. The CDR3 region has the DNA TGTGCCAGCAGCCCCCAACGGACCGGCGGCACAGATACGCAGTATTTT. This sequence joins TRBV7-2 and TRBJ2-3, with D unclear. The V end lost 5 bases, the J end lost 1 base, and 16 bases lay between the germline ends. Germline V gene lookup returns CDR1 SGHTA and CDR2 FQGNSA. CDR3 length: 16 residues.